This T cell receptor beta chain was recorded in a study of blood T cells in healthy people across ages. It was with a sample-barcoded 5' primer and a J-beta primer mix that a second PCR of roughly 6 to 11 cycles was run. Each cDNA was tagged by a template-switch adaptor containing 12 random nucleotides. TCRdb independently ran MiXCR on the 5' RACE reads; one entry per CDR3 protein. This sample yields around 990,000 distinct CDR3 sequences, of which roughly two fifths are seen a single time; around 14% belongs to the top ten. This CDR3 has 14 residues. Germline CDR1 is DFQATT and CDR2 is SNEGSKA (reference sequence). V gave up 3 bases and J gave up 6 bases; unmatched junction bases: 6. Overall study results and limits: Age brought a roughly linear fall in TCR beta diversity measured per million T cells. Among long-lived donors, naive CD4+ cells were more numerous and diversity higher than in aged donors.

This clonotype has just a few counts. Its antigen is still unknown. This rearrangement joins TRBV20-1 to TRBJ1-2; 11 nucleotides line up with TRBD1. Material for sequencing was blood. The sequence came from a man between 18 and 29 years old in good health. CDR3 residues: CSASPGTGGNGYTF. The CDR3, as DNA: TGCAGTGCTAGCCCCGGGACAGGGGGGAATGGCTACACCTTC.